This TCR beta chain is drawn from a study of blood T cell repertoires in COVID-19. The protocol was immunoSEQ multiplex PCR, while the TCRdb copy is restricted to in-frame clones and leaves out a portion. This sample has over 150,000 clones, with approximately 81% found just once. The CDR3 contains 17 residues. Germline assignment: CDR1 KGHSH and CDR2 LQKENI. V dropped 2 bases and J dropped 6; count of bases not matched to a gene: 16. This TCR derives from a man in his late teens or twenties with active or convalescent COVID-19. The sample taken for sequencing was peripheral blood. This chain joins TRBV18 and TRBJ2-7; TRBD1 matches at 7 bases. CDR3 nucleotide sequence: TGTGCCAGCTCACCAAGGTCGGGTCGACAGGGAGTAAGCGAGCAGTACTTC. Its protein product is CASSPRSGRQGVSEQYF.